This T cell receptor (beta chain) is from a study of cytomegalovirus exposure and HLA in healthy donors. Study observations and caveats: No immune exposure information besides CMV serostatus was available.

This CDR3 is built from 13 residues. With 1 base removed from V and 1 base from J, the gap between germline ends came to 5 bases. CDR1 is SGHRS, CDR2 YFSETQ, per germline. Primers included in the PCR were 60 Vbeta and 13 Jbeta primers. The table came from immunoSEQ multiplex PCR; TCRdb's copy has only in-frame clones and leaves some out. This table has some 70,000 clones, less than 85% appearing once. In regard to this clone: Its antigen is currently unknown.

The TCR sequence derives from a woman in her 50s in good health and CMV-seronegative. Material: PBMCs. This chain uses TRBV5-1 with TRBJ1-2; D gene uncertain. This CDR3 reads CASSLTDNYGYTF. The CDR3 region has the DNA TGCGCCAGCAGCTTGACAGATAACTATGGCTACACCTTC.